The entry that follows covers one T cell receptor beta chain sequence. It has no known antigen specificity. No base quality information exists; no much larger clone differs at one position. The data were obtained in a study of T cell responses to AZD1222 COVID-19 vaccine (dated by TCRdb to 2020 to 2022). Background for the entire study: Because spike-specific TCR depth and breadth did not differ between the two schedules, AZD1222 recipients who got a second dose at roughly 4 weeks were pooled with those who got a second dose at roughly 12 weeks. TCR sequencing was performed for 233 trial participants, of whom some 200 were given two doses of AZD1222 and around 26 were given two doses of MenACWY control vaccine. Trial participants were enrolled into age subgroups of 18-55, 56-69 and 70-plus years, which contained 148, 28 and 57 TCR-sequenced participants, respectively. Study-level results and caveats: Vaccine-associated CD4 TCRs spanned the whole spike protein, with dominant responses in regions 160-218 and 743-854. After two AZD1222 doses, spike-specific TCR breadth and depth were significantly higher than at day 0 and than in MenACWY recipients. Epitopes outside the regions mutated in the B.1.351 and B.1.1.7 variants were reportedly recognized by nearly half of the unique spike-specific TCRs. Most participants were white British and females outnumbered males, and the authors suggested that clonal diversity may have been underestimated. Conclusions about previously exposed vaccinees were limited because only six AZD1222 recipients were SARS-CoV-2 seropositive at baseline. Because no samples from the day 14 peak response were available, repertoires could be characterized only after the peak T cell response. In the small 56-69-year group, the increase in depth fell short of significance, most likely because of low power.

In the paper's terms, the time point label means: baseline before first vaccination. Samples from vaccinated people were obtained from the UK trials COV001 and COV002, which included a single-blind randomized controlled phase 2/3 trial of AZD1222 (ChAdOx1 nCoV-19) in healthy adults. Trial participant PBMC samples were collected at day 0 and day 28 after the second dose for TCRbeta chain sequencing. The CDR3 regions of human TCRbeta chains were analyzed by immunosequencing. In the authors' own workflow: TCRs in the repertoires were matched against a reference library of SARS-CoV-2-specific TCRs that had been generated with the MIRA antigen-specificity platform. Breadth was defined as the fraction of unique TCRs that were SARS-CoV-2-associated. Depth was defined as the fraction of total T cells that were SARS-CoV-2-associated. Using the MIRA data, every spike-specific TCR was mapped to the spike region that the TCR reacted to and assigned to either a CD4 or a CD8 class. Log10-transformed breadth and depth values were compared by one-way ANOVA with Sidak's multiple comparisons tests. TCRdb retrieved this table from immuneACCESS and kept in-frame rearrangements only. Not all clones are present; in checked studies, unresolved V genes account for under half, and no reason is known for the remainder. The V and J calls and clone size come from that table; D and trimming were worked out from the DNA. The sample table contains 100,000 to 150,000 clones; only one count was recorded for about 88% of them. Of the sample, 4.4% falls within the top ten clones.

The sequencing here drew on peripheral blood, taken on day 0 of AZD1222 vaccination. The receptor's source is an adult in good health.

The CDR3 protein is CASSGENYNEQFF. In nucleotide form, the sequence is TGTGCCAGCAGCGGGGAGAACTACAATGAGCAGTTCTTC. The chain joins TRBV9 to TRBJ2-1; matching of 5 bases hints at TRBD2 as the D gene. The germline V gene specifies SGDLS as CDR1 and YYNGEE as CDR2. V and J are truncated by 3 bases and 3 bases respectively, leaving an intervening sequence of 7 bases. From the cysteine through the phenylalanine, the CDR3 covers 13 amino acids. CDR3 DNA only is kept here, 39 bases in frame from base 1.